Following are 17 T cell receptor beta chains from one sample sequenced in a study of blood T cell repertoires in COVID-19. TCRdb's table, derived via immunoSEQ multiplex PCR, lists solely in-frame clones and lacks some. The data show 200,000 to 300,000 clones, around 87% seen once. Sequencing was performed on peripheral blood. The receptors were gathered from a woman aged 55-69 years with COVID-19, enrolled during active disease.

The V gene is TRBV7-9, the J gene TRBJ1-1; D ambiguous. Trimming pared 5 bases from V and 7 bases from J, leaving 11 bases between. CDR1 is SEHNR, CDR2 FQNEAQ, per germline (reference sequence). The CDR3 is 12 residues long. Written as DNA, the CDR3 is TGTGCCAGCAGCATAATATCACTTGAAGCTTTCTTT. Translated: CASSIISLEAFF.

Remarks on this clone: At the DNA level, this CDR3 is encoded by other sequences in the same sample as well. V and J are TRBV19 and TRBJ1-1; weak D call: TRBD1 (6 bases). The CDR3 loop spans 14 amino acids. Trimming removed 0 bases at V and 1 base at J, with 6 bases between. Germline values: CDR1 LNHDA, CDR2 SQIVND (reference sequence). In nucleotides, the CDR3 is TGTGCCAGTAGTATAGACAGGGGGAACACTGAAGCTTTCTTT. As protein: CASSIDRGNTEAFF. Full variable domain (missing parts from reference TRBV19 and TRBJ1-1): DGGITQSPKYLFRKEGQNVTLSCEQNLNHDAMYWYRQDPGQGLRLIYYSQIVNDFQKGDIAEGYSVSREKKESFPLTVTSAQKNPTAFYLCASSIDRGNTEAFFGQGTRLTVV.

The chain uses TRBV19 and TRBJ1-6; 8 bases fit TRBD1. There are 14 residues in the CDR3. The J segment lost 7 bases and the V segment lost 4 bases, leaving 3 bases of the junction unmatched. Germline CDR1 LNHDA, CDR2 SQIVND (reference sequence). CDR3 nucleotide sequence: TGTGCCAGTAGTACGGACAGGGTAAATTCACCCCTCCACTTT. This gives the protein CASSTDRVNSPLHF.

This chain uses TRBV4-1 with TRBJ2-7, with D possibly TRBD2 on 5 matching bases. CDR1 and CDR2 from the germline V gene are MGHRA and YSYEKL. Deletions cut 0 bases from V and 1 base from J, with 16 bases between. The CDR3 has 17 residues. The CDR3 region is CASSQDRRGGQSYEQYF. For the CDR3, the DNA is TGCGCCAGCAGCCAAGATCGTCGTGGCGGGCAGTCCTACGAGCAGTACTTC.

V usage is TRBV6-6 and J usage is TRBJ2-1, with TRBD2 identical over 7 bases. CDR1 is MNHNY, CDR2 SVGAGI, per germline (reference sequence). Trimming took 6 bases from V and 7 from J; bases not matched to a gene: 6. This CDR3 contains 13 residues. CDR3 loop: CASSPGLGNEQFF. CDR3 in DNA: TGTGCCAGCAGCCCCGGACTAGGGAATGAGCAGTTCTTC.

The chain combines TRBV7-2 with TRBJ1-4; D might be TRBD1 (5 bases). The germline V gene encodes CDR1 SGHTA and CDR2 FQGNSA. The CDR3 is 13 amino acids. Trimming cost V 3 bases and J 10 bases, with 12 bases left between them. The CDR3 region has the DNA TGTGCCAGCAGCTTGGGGCTGGCCGGAAAACTGTTTTTT. Amino acid sequence: CASSLGLAGKLFF.

J is TRBJ2-1 and V is TRBV6-5; tentative D call: TRBD1 (6 bases). The germline CDR1 and CDR2 sequences are MNHEY and SVGAGI. This CDR3 is built from 16 residues. Between the trimmed V and J ends, which lost 4 bases and 0 bases, there was a span of 13 bases. This CDR3 reads CASSLTGSRSYNEQFF. The DNA for the CDR3 is TGTGCCAGCAGTTTAACAGGGAGCCGCTCCTACAATGAGCAGTTCTTC.

The gene calls are TRBV12-5 and TRBJ2-3; 11 nucleotides align to TRBD2. Germline CDR1 and CDR2: LGHNT and FRNRAP. Trimming took 8 bases from V and 3 from J; bases not matched to a gene: 16. The CDR3 length is 18 residues. The CDR3 DNA follows: TGTGCTAGTCAAGCCCAGACCACTAGCGGGAGATCGACAGATACGCAGTATTTT. As protein: CASQAQTTSGRSTDTQYF.

The chain recombines TRBV30 with TRBJ2-1; TRBD2 is a possible D gene (6 bases). Germline CDR1 GTSNPN, CDR2 SVGIG (reference sequence). The CDR3 length is 12 residues. V lost 4 bases and J 7 bases, leaving 11 bases between the germline ends. In DNA form, the CDR3 reads TGTGCCTGGACGAATCGGGGGAATGAGCAGTTCTTC. Encoded protein: CAWTNRGNEQFF.

V gene TRBV5-1 combines with J gene TRBJ2-7; 8 positions match TRBD1. V shed 4 bases, J shed 5 bases, and the junction held 8 bases outside the gene matches. Germline CDR1 reads SGHRS; CDR2 reads YFSETQ. CDR3 length equals 14 residues. The CDR3 sequence is CASSGDRGDDEQYF. The CDR3 DNA reads as TGCGCCAGCAGCGGCGACAGGGGCGATGACGAGCAGTACTTC.

The chain joins TRBV10-3 to TRBJ2-6; D possibly corresponds to TRBD2 (6 bases). This CDR3 spans 17 amino acids. CDR1 is ENHRY, CDR2 SYGVKD, per germline. V was cut by 0 bases and J by 2 bases, with 11 bases left in between. DNA for the CDR3: TGTGCCATCAGTGAGTCGAGTTGGGGGGCTGGGGCCAACGTCCTGACTTTC. Protein: CAISESSWGAGANVLTF.

The chain employs TRBV4-2 and TRBJ1-1; no firm D call. This CDR3 is 15 amino acids long. Trimming removed 3 bases at V and 6 bases at J, with 17 bases between. CDR1 is LGHNA and CDR2 is YNFKEQ in the germline V gene. CDR3 sequence reads: CASSHEPASGAEAFF. The CDR3 DNA follows: TGTGCCAGCAGCCACGAACCAGCTTCAGGCGCTGAAGCTTTCTTT.

The rearrangement links TRBV7-2 to TRBJ1-2, with unresolved D. V lost 5 bases and J 0 bases, leaving 7 bases between the germline ends. This CDR3 spans 13 amino acids. Per the germline V gene, CDR1 is SGHTA and CDR2 is FQGNSA. In DNA, the CDR3 is TGTGCCAGCAGCGTAGGAGCTAACTATGGCTACACCTTC. This translates into CASSVGANYGYTF.

Written as DNA, the CDR3 is TGTGCCAGCAGTGATCGCGCGGCCAGTACCTTTGGAAACACTGAAGCTTTCTTT. Protein sequence: CASSDRAASTFGNTEAFF. The chain is built from TRBV6-1 and TRBJ1-1; D is ambiguous. The CDR3 length is 18 residues. Trimming removed 3 bases at V and 2 bases at J, with 22 bases between. The germline V gene has CDR1 MNHNS and CDR2 SASEGT.

A remark on this clone: Other DNA sequences of this sample code for an identical CDR3. The rearrangement joins TRBV9 to TRBJ1-3; possible D gene TRBD1, 6 bases. The CDR3 totals 15 residues. From germline, CDR1 is SGDLS and CDR2 YYNGEE. Trimming removed 3 bases from V and 0 bases from J, with 10 bases in between. CDR3 sequence: CASSATGSSGNTIYF. Here the CDR3 DNA reads TGTGCCAGCAGCGCAACAGGGAGCTCTGGAAACACCATATATTTT.

This clone showed up just once. CDR3 nucleotide sequence: TGCAGTGCTAGTTCAACTGGCTACGAGCAGTACTTC. Translating it yields CSASSTGYEQYF. The chain joins TRBV20-1 to TRBJ2-7; D call uncertain. V lost 3 bases and J lost 3, with 9 bases in between. This CDR3 has 12 residues. Germline V gene sequence: CDR1 DFQATT, CDR2 SNEGSKA (reference sequence).

V is TRBV28 and J is TRBJ2-3, with 9 bases that match TRBD2. V trimming: 8 bases; J trimming: 5 bases; junction bases outside the gene matches: 8. The CDR3 runs 14 residues. CDR1 is MDHEN, CDR2 SYDVKM, per germline. The CDR3 is CASRGGLARDTQYF. The CDR3 coding sequence is TGTGCCAGCCGGGGGGGACTAGCCAGAGATACGCAGTATTTT.